Listed below are T cell receptor beta chains from one sample, sequenced in a study of shared T cell receptors in the human thymus. Generated by immunoSEQ multiplex PCR, the TCRdb table keeps only in-frame clones and is missing some. In the table there are 450,000 to 650,000 clones, approximately 78% of which are singletons. A further study also used this sample, focusing on human thymus T cells.

Input material: thymocytes. These receptors originate from a boy in the first two years of life with a congenital heart defect. CDR3s leave out the opening cysteine and the closing phenylalanine or tryptophan. The order of the fields is V gene, J gene, CDR3 protein.

V gene: TRBV7-2; J gene: TRBJ2-7; CDR3 protein: ASSSPQEPRRAAEQY
V gene: TRBV14; J gene: TRBJ1-4; CDR3 protein: ASSQAGGGKEIGEKLF
V gene: TRBV7-9; J gene: TRBJ2-7; CDR3 protein: ASSLRGSPNHYEQY
V gene: TRBV28; J gene: TRBJ1-5; CDR3 protein: ASSLTSLGNQPQH
V gene: TRBV4-3; J gene: TRBJ2-1; CDR3 protein: ASSQVSGGYNEQF
V gene: TRBV4-3; J gene: TRBJ1-3; CDR3 protein: ASSQSDADRPFSGNTIY
V gene: TRBV5-4; J gene: TRBJ1-3; CDR3 protein: ASSHLGTEASGNTIY
V gene: TRBV4-3; J gene: TRBJ2-5; CDR3 protein: ASSPRSSGKGETQY
V gene: TRBV15; J gene: TRBJ1-5; CDR3 protein: ATSRESVSKGDQPQH
V gene: TRBV7-9; J gene: TRBJ2-4; CDR3 protein: ASSRSQGKSAKNIQY
V gene: TRBV10-2; J gene: TRBJ2-3; CDR3 protein: ASSESTRTSGRAGTDTQY
V gene: TRBV15; J gene: TRBJ2-2; CDR3 protein: ATSPEEGGELF
V gene: TRBV18; J gene: TRBJ1-2; CDR3 protein: ASSPSIRVPFWQEPFLYGYT
V gene: TRBV30; J gene: TRBJ2-3; CDR3 protein: AWSVSDSREVDTQY
V gene: TRBV27; J gene: TRBJ1-5; CDR3 protein: ASSLGTGDRYSNQPQH
V gene: TRBV15; J gene: TRBJ2-2; CDR3 protein: ATSRLNTGELF
V gene: TRBV6-5; J gene: TRBJ2-3; CDR3 protein: ASRGGGSTDTQY
V gene: TRBV19; J gene: TRBJ1-2; CDR3 protein: ASRGGSDIHNYGYT
V gene: TRBV7-9; J gene: TRBJ2-5; CDR3 protein: ASSFYGGRRVETQY
V gene: TRBV29-1; J gene: TRBJ2-1; CDR3 protein: SVGSGTGPNEQF
V gene: TRBV9; J gene: TRBJ2-7; CDR3 protein: ASSVGLSSEQY
V gene: TRBV6-5; J gene: TRBJ1-1; CDR3 protein: ASSYGRGTEAF
V gene: TRBV10-1; J gene: TRBJ1-3; CDR3 protein: ASGPLGGQGNTIY
V gene: TRBV4-1; J gene: TRBJ1-1; CDR3 protein: ASSQETRTVLMNTEAF
V gene: TRBV2; J gene: TRBJ2-4; CDR3 protein: ASSEGTGVLAGGLAKNIQY
V gene: TRBV25-1; J gene: TRBJ2-5; CDR3 protein: ASSPRGGREETQY
V gene: TRBV19; J gene: TRBJ2-1; CDR3 protein: ASSITGEYNEQF
V gene: TRBV18; J gene: TRBJ1-5; CDR3 protein: ASSPARNQPQH
V gene: TRBV28; J gene: TRBJ2-2; CDR3 protein: ASTSRGRVGSGELF
V gene: TRBV6-1; J gene: TRBJ2-7; CDR3 protein: ASSERTGTDAYEQY
V gene: TRBV6-5; J gene: TRBJ2-2; CDR3 protein: ASSYLRVKNTGELF
V gene: TRBV21-1; J gene: TRBJ1-2; CDR3 protein: ASSGTPQRRGYT
V gene: TRBV6-1; J gene: TRBJ2-7; CDR3 protein: ASSEPFGAHFEQY
V gene: TRBV6-4; J gene: TRBJ2-4; CDR3 protein: ASSDSSGGQGPKNIQY
V gene: TRBV12-2; J gene: TRBJ1-3; CDR3 protein: ASRYPQGAVGGNTIY
V gene: TRBV19; J gene: TRBJ2-1; CDR3 protein: ASSISSRSSYNEQF
V gene: TRBV6-5; J gene: TRBJ1-4; CDR3 protein: AAGAREGEKLF
V gene: TRBV19; J gene: TRBJ1-1; CDR3 protein: ASSMEGQGDTEAF
V gene: TRBV5-1; J gene: TRBJ2-7; CDR3 protein: ASSLGEIYEQY
V gene: TRBV7-9; J gene: TRBJ2-5; CDR3 protein: ASSLDWLATETQY
V gene: TRBV9; J gene: TRBJ2-5; CDR3 protein: ASSVYGREGKETQY
V gene: TRBV5-1; J gene: TRBJ2-7; CDR3 protein: ASSSERGGSYEQY
V gene: TRBV5-6; J gene: TRBJ1-2; CDR3 protein: ASSSEQGAFGYT
V gene: TRBV9; J gene: TRBJ2-5; CDR3 protein: ASSARSSAGEETQY
V gene: TRBV28; J gene: TRBJ2-5; CDR3 protein: ASSLSPLAGRGETQY
V gene: TRBV30; J gene: TRBJ2-1; CDR3 protein: AWHRDQEQF
V gene: TRBV6-5; J gene: TRBJ1-5; CDR3 protein: ASSYRGGNQPQH
V gene: TRBV15; J gene: TRBJ2-3; CDR3 protein: ATSRDPSVADSTDTQY
V gene: TRBV6-5; J gene: TRBJ2-5; CDR3 protein: ASSQGLETQY
V gene: TRBV4-3; J gene: TRBJ2-6; CDR3 protein: ASSQGGQGIDGANVLT
V gene: TRBV11-2; J gene: TRBJ2-7; CDR3 protein: ASSSKRRGLYEQY
V gene: TRBV30; J gene: TRBJ2-7; CDR3 protein: AWSVFPVVSYEQY
V gene: TRBV11-3; J gene: TRBJ2-2; CDR3 protein: ASSNPPGLALAGELF
V gene: TRBV27; J gene: TRBJ2-7; CDR3 protein: ASSLRGGADEQY
V gene: TRBV7-2; J gene: TRBJ2-1; CDR3 protein: ASSFVRLAGESYNEQF
V gene: TRBV19; J gene: TRBJ2-5; CDR3 protein: ASSITAGETQY
V gene: TRBV4-3; J gene: TRBJ1-5; CDR3 protein: ASSQDPGGQPQH
V gene: TRBV5-1; J gene: TRBJ2-3; CDR3 protein: ASSYSPTSTDTQY
V gene: TRBV6-4; J gene: TRBJ2-2; CDR3 protein: ASSDSLAGGPNGELF